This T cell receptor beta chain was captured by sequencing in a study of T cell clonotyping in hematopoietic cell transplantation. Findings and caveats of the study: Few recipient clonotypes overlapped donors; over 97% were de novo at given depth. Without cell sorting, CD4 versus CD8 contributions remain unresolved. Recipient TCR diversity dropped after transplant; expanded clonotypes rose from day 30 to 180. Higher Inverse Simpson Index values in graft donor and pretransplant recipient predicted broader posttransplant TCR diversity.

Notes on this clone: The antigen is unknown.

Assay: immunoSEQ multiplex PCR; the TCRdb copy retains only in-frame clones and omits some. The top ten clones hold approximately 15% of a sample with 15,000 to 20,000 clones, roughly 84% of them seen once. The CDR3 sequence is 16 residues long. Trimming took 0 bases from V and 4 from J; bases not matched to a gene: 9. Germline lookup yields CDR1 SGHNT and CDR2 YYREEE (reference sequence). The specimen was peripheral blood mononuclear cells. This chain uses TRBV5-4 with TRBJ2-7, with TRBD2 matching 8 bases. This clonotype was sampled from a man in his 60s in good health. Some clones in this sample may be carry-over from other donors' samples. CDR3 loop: CASSLASSGPVYEQYF. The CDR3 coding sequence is TGTGCCAGCAGCTTGGCTTCTAGCGGGCCTGTTTACGAGCAGTACTTC.